This T cell receptor (beta chain) was identified in a study of cytomegalovirus exposure and HLA in healthy donors. PCR used 60 Vbeta primers and 13 Jbeta primers. Libraries were prepared by immunoSEQ multiplex PCR; TCRdb keeps only in-frame clonotypes and omits some of them. The table has fewer than 200,000 clones, roughly four fifths seen once; the top ten hold approximately 2.1%. A word on this clone: Its antigen is undetermined.

Study-wide points: Cytomegalovirus-associated TCR beta chains were listed, numbering 164.

The V gene end was trimmed by 1 base and the J gene end by 2 bases; junction bases not matched to a gene: 8. This CDR3 is 17 amino acids long. Germline V gene sequence: CDR1 SGHAT, CDR2 FQNNGV. Input material: PBMCs. The sequence derives from a woman under 30 in good health and CMV-seronegative. The chain is built from TRBV11-2 and TRBJ2-7; 10 nucleotides line up with TRBD2. In DNA form, the CDR3 reads TGTGCCAGCAGCTTAGTGTTGCTAGCGGGGGTGGCCTACGAGCAGTACTTC. This encodes CASSLVLLAGVAYEQYF.